The table lists the clone carrying this T cell receptor (beta chain) with many counts. Antigen unknown. This entry is derived from a study of T cells in Graves' hyperthyroidism and ophthalmopathy. Study results and caveats: Blood also contained most expanded thyroid clonotypes above 0.001.

CDR3 size: 14 residues. CDR1 is DFQATT and CDR2 is SNEGSKA in the germline V gene (reference sequence). V gave up 1 base and J gave up 2 bases, with 10 bases separating them. Hyperthyroidism in the patients, aged 18 to 65, was newly diagnosed and under 2 months in duration. It was RNA transcripts that yielded the amplified TCR beta CDR3 regions. A set of HTBI primers served as the primers for a first-round RT-PCR of the TCR CDR3. TCRdb reprocessed the multiplex PCR reads with MiXCR, giving one entry per CDR3 protein. The table lists 300,000 to 450,000 distinct CDR3 sequences, 20% to 25% of them singletons.

The sequence derives from a man aged 50 or older with Graves' hyperthyroidism. This rearrangement joins TRBV20-1 to TRBJ2-3; D gene ambiguous. The sequencing input was blood. For the CDR3, the DNA is TGCAGTGCTAGAGTCTCGTTAAACACAGATACGCAGTATTTT. Amino acid sequence: CSARVSLNTDTQYF.